This TCR beta chain was identified in a study of T cells after yellow fever vaccination. TCRdb reprocessed the 5' RACE reads with MiXCR, giving one entry per CDR3 protein. The sample consists of 450,000 to 650,000 distinct CDR3 sequences, just over 20% of them appearing once. There are 16 residues in the CDR3. V shed 5 bases, J shed 4 bases, and the junction held 5 bases outside the gene matches. Germline values: CDR1 MDHEN, CDR2 SYDVKM. The sample in question was PBMCs, obtained roughly 20 days after the first yellow fever vaccination. The chain has TRBV28 and TRBJ2-1; 13 bases are shared with TRBD2. The clonotype comes from a young man who received the YFV17D yellow fever vaccine. CDR3 coding DNA: TGTGCCAGCAGTCGGACTAGCGGGGGCCGTTACAATGAGCAGTTCTTC. Its protein is CASSRTSGGRYNEQFF. The full variable domain, its missing parts supplied by reference TRBV28 and TRBJ2-1, is DVKVTQSSRYLVKRTGEKVFLECVQDMDHENMFWYRQDPGLGLRLIYFSYDVKMKEKGDIPEGYSVSREKKERFSLILESASTNQTSMYLCASSRTSGGRYNEQFFGPGTRLTVL.